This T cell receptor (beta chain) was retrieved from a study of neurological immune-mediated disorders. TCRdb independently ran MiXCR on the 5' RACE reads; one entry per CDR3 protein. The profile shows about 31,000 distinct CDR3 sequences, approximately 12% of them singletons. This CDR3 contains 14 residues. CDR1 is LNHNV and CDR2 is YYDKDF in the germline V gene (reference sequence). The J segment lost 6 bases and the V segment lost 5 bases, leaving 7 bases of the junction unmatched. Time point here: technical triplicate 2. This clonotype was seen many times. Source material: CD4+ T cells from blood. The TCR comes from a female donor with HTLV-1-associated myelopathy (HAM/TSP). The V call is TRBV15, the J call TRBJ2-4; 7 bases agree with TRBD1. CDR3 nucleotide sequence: TGTGCCACCAGCGACAGGGCCCCGGGAAACATTCAGTACTTC. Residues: CATSDRAPGNIQYF.